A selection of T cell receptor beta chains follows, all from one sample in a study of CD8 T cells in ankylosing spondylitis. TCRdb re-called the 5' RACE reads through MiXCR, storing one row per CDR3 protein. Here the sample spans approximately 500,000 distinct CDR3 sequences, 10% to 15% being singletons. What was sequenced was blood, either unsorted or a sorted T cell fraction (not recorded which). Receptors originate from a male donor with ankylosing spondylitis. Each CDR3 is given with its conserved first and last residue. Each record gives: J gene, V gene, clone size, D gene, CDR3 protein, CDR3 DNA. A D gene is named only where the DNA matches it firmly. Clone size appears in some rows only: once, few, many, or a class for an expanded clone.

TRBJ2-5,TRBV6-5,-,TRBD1,CASSLPGQGKETQYF,TGTGCCAGCAGTTTACCGGGACAGGGTAAAGAGACCCAGTACTTC
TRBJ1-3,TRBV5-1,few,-,CASSWGAVSGNTIYF,TGCGCCAGCAGCTGGGGAGCAGTCTCTGGAAACACCATATATTTT
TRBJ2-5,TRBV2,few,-,CASSRRGGLRDLSQYF,TGTGCCAGCAGTCGCCGAGGGGGATTAAGAGATTTGTCCCAGTACTTC
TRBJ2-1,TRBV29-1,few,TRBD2,CSESSGNSGSYNEQFF,TGCAGCGAGTCTAGCGGGAACTCCGGCTCCTACAATGAGCAGTTCTTC
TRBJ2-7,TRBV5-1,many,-,CASSLGLAGGEQYF,TGTGCCAGCAGCTTGGGTCTAGCAGGTGGCGAGCAGTACTTC
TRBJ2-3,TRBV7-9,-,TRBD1,CASSSGTGGNADTQYF,TGTGCCAGCAGCTCTGGGACAGGGGGCAACGCAGATACGCAGTATTTT
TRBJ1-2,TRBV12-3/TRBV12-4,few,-,CASSFGVGGYTF,TGTGCCAGCAGTTTTGGTGTAGGTGGCTACACCTTC
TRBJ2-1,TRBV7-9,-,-,CASSSPLMSEQFF,TGTGCCAGCAGCTCCCCCCTTATGAGTGAGCAGTTCTTC
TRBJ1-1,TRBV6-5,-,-,CASSYGWGYTEAFF,TGTGCCAGCAGTTACGGGTGGGGGTACACTGAAGCTTTCTTT
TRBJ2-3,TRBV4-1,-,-,CASSQDLRQDDRDTQYF,TGCGCCAGCAGCCAAGATTTGAGACAGGATGACAGAGATACGCAGTATTTT
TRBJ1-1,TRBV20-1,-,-,CSASGGRTNTEAFF,TGCAGTGCTAGTGGGGGACGGACGAACACTGAAGCTTTCTTT
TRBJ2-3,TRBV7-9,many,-,CASSPLRTDTQYF,TGTGCCAGCAGCCCCCTAAGGACAGATACGCAGTATTTT
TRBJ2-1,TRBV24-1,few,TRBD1,CATSDATGTGGGDEQFF,TGTGCCACCAGTGATGCAACCGGGACAGGGGGTGGTGATGAGCAGTTCTTC
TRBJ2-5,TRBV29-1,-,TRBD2,CSVRFGGLETQYF,TGCAGCGTCCGTTTCGGGGGGTTGGAGACCCAGTACTTC
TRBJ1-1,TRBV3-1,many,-,CASSPLPGQLNTEAFF,TGTGCCAGCAGCCCCCTGCCCGGACAGTTGAACACTGAAGCTTTCTTT
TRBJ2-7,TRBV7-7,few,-,CASSLAGKSSYEQYF,TGTGCCAGCAGCTTAGCCGGGAAGAGCTCCTACGAGCAGTACTTC
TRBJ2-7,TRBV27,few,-,CASSFNPTGGSTYEQYF,TGTGCCAGCAGTTTCAACCCGACAGGAGGATCAACCTACGAGCAGTACTTC
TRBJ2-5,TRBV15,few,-,CATRTSFQETQYF,TGTGCCACCAGAACTAGTTTCCAAGAGACCCAGTACTTC
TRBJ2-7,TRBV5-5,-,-,CASSSSRDFSYEQYF,TGTGCCAGCAGCTCTTCCCGGGATTTCTCCTACGAGCAGTACTTC
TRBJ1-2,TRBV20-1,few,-,CSAATGGIYGYTF,TGCAGTGCTGCCACCGGGGGCATCTATGGCTACACCTTC
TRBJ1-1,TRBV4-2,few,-,CASSQEGWGTKAFF,TGTGCCAGCAGCCAGGAGGGCTGGGGGACTAAAGCTTTCTTT
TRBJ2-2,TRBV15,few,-,CATQRIRETGELFF,TGTGCCACTCAGAGAATTCGAGAGACCGGGGAGCTGTTTTTT
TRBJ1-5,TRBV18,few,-,CASSPPDGSNQPQHF,TGTGCCAGCTCACCACCGGACGGTAGCAATCAGCCCCAGCATTTT
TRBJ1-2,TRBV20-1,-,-,CSARVKTDDYGYTF,TGCAGTGCTAGAGTAAAGACCGATGATTATGGCTACACCTTC
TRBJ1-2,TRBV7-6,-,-,CASSLARWGYGYTF,TGTGCCAGCAGCTTAGCAAGATGGGGCTATGGCTACACCTTC
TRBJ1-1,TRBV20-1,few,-,CSARDTWADKAFF,TGCAGTGCTAGAGATACCTGGGCAGACAAAGCTTTCTTT
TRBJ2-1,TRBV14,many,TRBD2,CASSQGATLAGAFGSYNEQFF,TGTGCCAGCAGCCAAGGAGCTACCTTAGCGGGAGCCTTCGGCTCCTACAATGAGCAGTTCTTC
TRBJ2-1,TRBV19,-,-,CASRPRLELRYNEQFF,TGTGCCAGTAGACCGCGGCTAGAGCTAAGATACAATGAGCAGTTCTTC
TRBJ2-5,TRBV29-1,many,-,CSHFRSIGPETQYF,TGCAGCCACTTTAGGTCCATAGGGCCGGAGACCCAGTACTTC
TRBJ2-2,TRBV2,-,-,CASSEQVIASGELFF,TGTGCCAGCAGTGAGCAGGTCATTGCCTCCGGGGAGCTGTTTTTT
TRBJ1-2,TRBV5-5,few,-,CASRGDQQSYDYTF,TGTGCCAGCAGGGGAGATCAACAAAGTTATGACTACACCTTC
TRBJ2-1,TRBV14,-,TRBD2,CASSQDGTGGPFEQFF,TGTGCCAGCAGCCAAGATGGAACGGGAGGGCCCTTTGAGCAGTTCTTC
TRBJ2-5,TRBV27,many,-,CASSFRVSETQYF,TGTGCCAGCAGTTTCAGGGTGTCAGAGACCCAGTACTTC
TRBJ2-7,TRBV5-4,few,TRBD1,CASSLATPGTGTIYYEQYF,TGTGCCAGCAGCTTGGCAACTCCCGGGACAGGGACAATCTACTACGAGCAGTACTTC
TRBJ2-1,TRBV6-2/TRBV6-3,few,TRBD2,CASNKRGLVLGNEQFF,TGTGCCAGCAACAAAAGGGGACTAGTATTGGGCAATGAGCAGTTCTTC
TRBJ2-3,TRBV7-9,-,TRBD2,CASSPTSGRAADTQYF,TGTGCCAGCAGCCCGACTAGCGGGAGGGCCGCAGATACGCAGTATTTT
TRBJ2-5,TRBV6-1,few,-,CASTGARGPQETQYF,TGTGCCAGCACCGGTGCTCGCGGCCCTCAAGAGACCCAGTACTTC
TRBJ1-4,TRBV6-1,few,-,CASTQKGSTNEKLFF,TGTGCCAGCACCCAAAAGGGCTCAACTAATGAAAAACTGTTTTTT
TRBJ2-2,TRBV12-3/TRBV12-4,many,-,CASSSPPITGELFF,TGTGCCAGCAGTTCACCCCCTATCACCGGGGAGCTGTTTTTT
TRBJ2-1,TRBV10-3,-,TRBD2,CAIKGTSDYNEQFF,TGTGCCATCAAAGGGACTAGCGACTACAATGAGCAGTTCTTC